The 12 T cell receptor beta chains below all came from one sample that was sequenced in a study of regulatory T cells in long-lasting Graves disease. Time point defined: newly diagnosed GD, antithyroid drugs for less than 3 months. Researchers made the TCR library from RNA that was extracted from PBMCs. Arm-PCR of CDR3 regions and iRepertoire HTBI primers were used to build TCR beta libraries. MiXCR, run by TCRdb on the multiplex PCR reads, gives a single entry per CDR3 protein. Of some 400,000 distinct CDR3 sequences in the sample, more than 12% were seen once. The same sample was also studied in work on T cells in Graves' hyperthyroidism and ophthalmopathy.

The sequences come from peripheral blood mononuclear cells (PBMCs), collected at new diagnosis, from a patient treated with antithyroid drugs. The receptors derive from a woman younger than 45 with Graves disease.

In its sample, this clonotype was seen a few times. In nucleotides, the CDR3 is TGCAGCTTCTGGACTAGCGGGAGCGCAGATACGCAGTATTTT. It encodes CSFWTSGSADTQYF. The rearrangement links TRBV29-1 to TRBJ2-3, with 13 bases lining up with TRBD2. The trim removed 8 bases at V and 4 bases at J, leaving 6 bases unmatched. Germline-derived CDR1 and CDR2 are SQVTM and ANQGSEA. This CDR3 spans 14 amino acids.

In this sample, this clonotype turned up many times. The rearrangement uses TRBV3-1 and TRBJ1-3; a weak D match, TRBD1 (5 bases). Trimming took 3 bases from V and 0 from J, leaving 15 bases between them. CDR1 is LGHDT, CDR2 YNNKEL, per germline (reference sequence). The CDR3 contains 17 residues. CDR3 residues: CASSQMDTGLSGNTIYF. CDR3 coding DNA: TGTGCCAGCAGCCAGATGGACACCGGGCTCTCTGGAAACACCATATATTTT. The full variable domain, in which reference TRBV3-1 and TRBJ1-3 provide the parts outside the CDR3, is DTAVSQTPKYLVTQMGNDKSIKCEQNLGHDTMYWYKQDSKKFLKIMFSYNNKELIINETVPNRFSPKSPDKAHLNLHINSLELGDSAVYFCASSQMDTGLSGNTIYFGEGSWLTVV.

This clonotype was seen a handful of times. The V gene is TRBV19, the J gene TRBJ2-3; perhaps TRBD2 as D (6 bases). This CDR3 contains 14 residues. Trimming removed 8 bases from V and 3 bases from J, with 15 bases in between. Germline CDR1 reads LNHDA; CDR2 reads SQIVND (reference sequence). The CDR3, as DNA: TGTGCCAGTGATGGCGGGATTGCGACAGATACGCAGTATTTT. Amino acid sequence: CASDGGIATDTQYF. The whole variable domain, filled in from reference TRBV19 and TRBJ2-3, reads DGGITQSPKYLFRKEGQNVTLSCEQNLNHDAMYWYRQDPGQGLRLIYYSQIVNDFQKGDIAEGYSVSREKKESFPLTVTSAQKNPTAFYLCASDGGIATDTQYFGPGTRLTVL.

This clonotype showed up many times. The gene calls are TRBV28 and TRBJ1-2; the D is unclear. This CDR3 has 14 amino acids. Trimming took off 2 bases at V and 2 bases at J, with 9 bases between the two ends. Looked up from germline, CDR1 is MDHEN and CDR2 is SYDVKM. The chain's CDR3 is CASSLVGWNYGYTF. The CDR3 DNA sequence: TGTGCCAGCAGTTTAGTAGGATGGAACTATGGCTACACCTTC.

This clonotype was picked up many times. The rearrangement uses TRBV12-3 or TRBV12-4 and TRBJ2-7, with TRBD2 as a possible D gene (6 bases). CDR3 length: 15 residues. V shed 4 bases and J shed 3 bases, with 16 bases lying between them. DNA of the CDR3: TGTGCCAGCAGTTCTCCTGGCGGGAAAAGCTACGAGCAGTACTTC. Its protein product is CASSSPGGKSYEQYF.

This clonotype has more than one count but fewer than ten. The CDR3 loop reads CASSLIAGGNTEAFF. The CDR3 DNA reads as TGTGCCAGCAGCTTGATTGCGGGCGGGAACACTGAAGCTTTCTTT. V and J are TRBV5-4 and TRBJ1-1; D gene uncertain. The CDR3 spans 15 residues. Germline values: CDR1 SGHNT, CDR2 YYREEE (reference sequence). Trimming took 1 base from V and 1 from J, leaving 11 bases between them.

This clonotype was seen more than once but under ten times. The chain recombines TRBV20-1 with TRBJ2-1, with 12 bases aligning to TRBD2. The CDR3 has 15 amino acids. Germline V CDR1 and CDR2: DFQATT, SNEGSKA (reference sequence). V gave up 2 bases and J gave up 7 bases; unmatched junction bases: 6. CDR3 region: CSARIGLAGRNEQFF. The CDR3, as DNA: TGCAGTGCTAGAATCGGACTAGCGGGAAGAAATGAGCAGTTCTTC.

This clonotype was recorded many times. The chain carries TRBV12-3 or TRBV12-4 and TRBJ1-3; 7 bases fit TRBD1. This CDR3 comprises 15 residues. V was clipped by 6 bases and J by 0 bases; unmatched bases: 5. CDR3 nucleotide sequence: TGTGCCAGCAGGTATAACAGGGGCTCTGGAAACACCATATATTTT. It codes for CASRYNRGSGNTIYF.

This clonotype has more than one count but fewer than ten. This chain joins TRBV19 and TRBJ2-3; 10 nucleotides agree with TRBD2. Losses at the gene ends were 5 bases for V and 3 bases for J; bases not matched to a gene: 2. The CDR3 loop spans 14 amino acids. Germline CDR1 reads LNHDA; CDR2 reads SQIVND (reference sequence). The CDR3 nucleotides read TGTGCCAGTAGTGAGCGGGAGGGGACAGATACGCAGTATTTT. Its translation: CASSEREGTDTQYF.

This clonotype was picked up many times. The J gene is TRBJ1-1, the V gene TRBV20-1; D unclear. The CDR3 length is 15 residues. Germline CDR1 and CDR2: DFQATT and SNEGSKA (reference sequence). Trimming removed 3 bases from V and 1 base from J, with 15 bases in between. DNA for the CDR3: TGCAGTGCTAGGGCGACCTCAACGGGGAACACTGAAGCTTTCTTT. As protein: CSARATSTGNTEAFF.

This clonotype was seen ten or more times. J is TRBJ1-5 and V is TRBV2; no clear D. V was cut by 5 bases and J by 7 bases, with 9 bases left in between. The germline V gene has CDR1 SNHLY and CDR2 FYNNEI. This CDR3 is 12 amino acids long. The CDR3 loop reads CASSPGVQPQHF. Here the CDR3 DNA reads TGTGCCAGCAGTCCTGGGGTACAGCCCCAGCATTTT.

V usage is TRBV24-1 and J usage is TRBJ1-5, with D hard to call. V was clipped by 4 bases and J by 1 base, with 1 base between them. Germline V gene data show CDR1 as KGHDR and CDR2 as SFDVKD. CDR3 size: 12 residues. CDR3 sequence (DNA): TGTGCCACCAGTGAAAGCAATCAGCCCCAGCATTTT. It specifies CATSESNQPQHF.